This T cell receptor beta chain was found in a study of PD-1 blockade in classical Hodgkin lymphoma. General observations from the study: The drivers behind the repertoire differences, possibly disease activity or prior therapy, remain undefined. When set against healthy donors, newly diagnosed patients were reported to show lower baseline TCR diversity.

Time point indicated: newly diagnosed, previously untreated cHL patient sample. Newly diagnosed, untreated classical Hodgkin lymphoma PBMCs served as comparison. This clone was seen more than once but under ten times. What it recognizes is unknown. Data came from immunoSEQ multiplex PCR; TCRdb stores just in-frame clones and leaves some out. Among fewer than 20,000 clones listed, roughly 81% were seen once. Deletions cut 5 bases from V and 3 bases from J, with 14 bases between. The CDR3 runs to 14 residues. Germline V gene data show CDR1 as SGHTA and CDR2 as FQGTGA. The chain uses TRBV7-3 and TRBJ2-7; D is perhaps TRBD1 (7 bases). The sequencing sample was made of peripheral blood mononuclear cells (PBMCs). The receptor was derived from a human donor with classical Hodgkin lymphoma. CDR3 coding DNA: TGTGCCAGCAGCCCAGGAGGGGGCAACTACGAGCAGTACTTC. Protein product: CASSPGGGNYEQYF.